The clone carrying this T cell receptor beta chain was seen repeatedly, ten times or more. This specimen comes from a study of T cells in Graves' hyperthyroidism and ophthalmopathy. It was RNA transcripts that yielded the amplified TCR beta CDR3 regions. RT-PCR in the first round (using the HTBI primer set) targeted the TCR CDR3. TCRdb re-analysed the multiplex PCR reads in MiXCR, keeping a single row per CDR3 protein. The sample shows 300,000 to 450,000 distinct CDR3 sequences, about 14% of them seen only once. Trimming took 3 bases from V and 7 from J, leaving 13 bases between them. This CDR3 has 14 amino acids. Looked up from germline, CDR1 is LGHDT and CDR2 is YNNKEL (reference sequence).

The chain couples TRBV3-1 to TRBJ1-5; D perhaps matches TRBD1 (5 bases). This receptor was taken from a man aged 30-40 years with Graves' hyperthyroidism that later progressed to Graves' ophthalmopathy. Sequencing was performed on blood. CDR3 region: CASSHGGTGQPQHF. The CDR3 DNA reads as TGTGCCAGCAGCCATGGAGGGACGGGCCAGCCCCAGCATTTT.